This T cell receptor (beta chain) was captured by sequencing in a study of cytomegalovirus exposure and HLA in healthy donors. Study results and limitations: Apparent HLA restriction characterized most CMV-associated TCR beta chains in a later analysis. In a later analysis, 16,951 TCR beta sequences were associated with HLA alleles at 0.05 false discovery rate. The study labeled around 160 TCR beta chains cytomegalovirus-associated. In a later analysis, HLA-associated beta chains showed higher expansion and lower generation probabilities than comparable chains.

The germline V and J ends were trimmed by 2 bases and 1 base, with 6 bases remaining between them. The CDR3 runs to 14 residues. Germline V CDR1 and CDR2: MNHEY, SMNVEV (reference sequence). A word on this clone: Its antigen is currently unknown.

This PCR relied on a set of 60 Vbeta primers and 13 Jbeta primers. Some clones are missing from TCRdb's copy, which holds only in-frame ones; the method was immunoSEQ multiplex PCR. The sample includes 150,000 to 180,000 clones, around 80% of them seen just once. Sequenced material: PBMCs. J is TRBJ1-5 and V is TRBV27; D not certain. The sequence was obtained from a man aged 25 to 40 in good health and CMV-seropositive. The CDR3 sequence is CASSLSGSNQPQHF. The CDR3 DNA follows: TGTGCCAGCAGTTTAAGCGGCAGCAATCAGCCCCAGCATTTT.